This T cell receptor (beta chain) was recovered during a study of T cells in Graves' hyperthyroidism and ophthalmopathy. The study's findings and limits: Ophthalmopathy was separated from stable hyperthyroidism by a 13 V-J model. The model forecast ophthalmopathy, anticipating it by a median around 6.5 months before onset.

Amplification of TCR beta CDR3 regions was performed using RNA transcripts as template. First-round RT-PCR of the TCR CDR3 relied on the HTBI primer set. TCRdb recomputed calls from the multiplex PCR reads with MiXCR, one row per CDR3 protein. This sample carries 300,000 to 350,000 distinct CDR3 sequences, more than 11% of them seen once, and the ten largest clones take approximately 25%. Of note for this clonotype: Its antigen is still unknown.

J gave up 7 bases and V 6 bases, and 7 bases lay outside the gene matches. Germline V gene sequence: CDR1 ENHRY, CDR2 SYGVKD. This CDR3 has 14 amino acids. Every diagnosis used clinical symptoms, serum thyroxine and TRAb, thyroid ultrasound and orbital computed tomography. This sample holds PBMCs from 8 to 10 ml fresh peripheral blood. The receptor was isolated from a woman in her twenties or thirties with Graves' hyperthyroidism. What was sequenced was blood. The chain links TRBV10-3 to TRBJ1-1, with 11 nucleotides matching TRBD1. Here the CDR3 DNA reads TGTGCCATCAGCGAGGGGACAGGGGGTGGTGAAGCTTTCTTT. It codes for CAISEGTGGGEAFF.